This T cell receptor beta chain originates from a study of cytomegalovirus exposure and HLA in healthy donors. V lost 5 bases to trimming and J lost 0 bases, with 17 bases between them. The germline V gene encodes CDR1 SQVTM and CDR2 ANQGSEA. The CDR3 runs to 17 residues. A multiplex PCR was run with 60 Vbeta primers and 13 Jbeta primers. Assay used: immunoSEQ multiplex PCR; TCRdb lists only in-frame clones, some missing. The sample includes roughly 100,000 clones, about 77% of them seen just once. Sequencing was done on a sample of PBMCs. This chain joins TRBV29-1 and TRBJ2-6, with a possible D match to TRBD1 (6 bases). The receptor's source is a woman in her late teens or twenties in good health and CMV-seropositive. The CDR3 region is CSVPYPDRRSGANVLTF. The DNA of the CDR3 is TGCAGCGTTCCTTACCCGGACAGACGCTCTGGGGCCAACGTCCTGACTTTC.